The entry that follows covers one T cell receptor beta chain sequence. This entry is derived from a study of blood T cell repertoires in COVID-19. This CDR3 is built from 13 residues. Germline V gives CDR1 SGHAT, CDR2 FQNNGV. Trimming removed 2 bases at V and 3 bases at J, with 8 bases between. TCRdb's copy holds only in-frame clones and misses some; the assay was immunoSEQ multiplex PCR. The sample has about 150,000 clones; about 85% are singletons. This clonotype was sampled from a woman between 35 and 50 years old who had been exposed to COVID-19. Sequencing was carried out using PBMCs or T cells enriched from blood (not recorded which). The gene calls are TRBV11-2 and TRBJ2-7; maybe TRBD2 (5 bases). CDR3 protein: CASSLLRGYEQYF. CDR3 DNA: TGTGCCAGCAGCTTACTACGGGGCTACGAGCAGTACTTC.